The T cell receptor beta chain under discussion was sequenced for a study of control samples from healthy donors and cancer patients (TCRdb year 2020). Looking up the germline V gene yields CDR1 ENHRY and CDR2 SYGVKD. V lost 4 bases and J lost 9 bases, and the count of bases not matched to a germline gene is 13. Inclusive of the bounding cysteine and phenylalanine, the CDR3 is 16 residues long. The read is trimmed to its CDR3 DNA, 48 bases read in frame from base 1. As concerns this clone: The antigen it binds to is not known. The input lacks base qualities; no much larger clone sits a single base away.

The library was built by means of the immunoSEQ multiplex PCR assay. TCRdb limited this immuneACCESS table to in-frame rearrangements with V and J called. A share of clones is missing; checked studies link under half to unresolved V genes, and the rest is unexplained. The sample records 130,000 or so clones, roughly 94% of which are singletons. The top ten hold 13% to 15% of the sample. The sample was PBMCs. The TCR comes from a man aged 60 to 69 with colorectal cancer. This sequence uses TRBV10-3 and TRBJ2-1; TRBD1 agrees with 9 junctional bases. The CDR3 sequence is CAISGSSGQGGGEQFF. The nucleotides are TGTGCCATCAGTGGAAGTTCGGGACAGGGAGGCGGTGAGCAGTTCTTC.